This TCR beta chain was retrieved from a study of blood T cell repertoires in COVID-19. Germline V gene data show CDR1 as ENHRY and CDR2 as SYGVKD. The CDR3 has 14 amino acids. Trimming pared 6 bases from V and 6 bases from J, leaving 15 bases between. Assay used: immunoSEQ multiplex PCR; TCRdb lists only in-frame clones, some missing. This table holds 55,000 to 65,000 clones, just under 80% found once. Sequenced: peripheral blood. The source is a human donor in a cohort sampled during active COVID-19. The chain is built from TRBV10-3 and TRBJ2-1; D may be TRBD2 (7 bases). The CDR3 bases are TGTGCCATCAGGGCGGCCGGGGGGCTCAATGAGCAGTTCTTC. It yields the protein CAIRAAGGLNEQFF.